Sequencing of this T cell receptor beta chain was carried out in a study of graft-versus-host responses after intestinal transplantation. Overall study context: Grafts were multivisceral, liver-intestinal, or isolated intestinal. Every recipient underwent anti-thymocyte globulin induction, then tacrolimus and steroids for two to four years.

Germline CDR1 is SGHDN and CDR2 is FVKESK. The V and J ends lost 2 bases and 1 base respectively, with 15 bases between them. The CDR3 extends over 17 amino acids. Profiling relied on immunoSEQ multiplex PCR, and the TCRdb table lists in-frame clones only, not all of them. Here the sample spans about 24,000 clones, 80% to 90% being singletons. With respect to this clone: Its antigen is unidentified.

Study-level results: GvH clones detected in recipient marrow included some appearing first in ileum or blood.

The rearrangement uses TRBV14 and TRBJ2-4; no clear D. This material consisted of PBMCs, taken nearly 470 days after intestinal transplant. The sequence came from a human patient who received an intestinal transplant, so some T cells may come from the graft donor. CDR3 in amino acids: CASSQKAYREAKNIQYF. The CDR3, as DNA: TGTGCCAGCAGCCAAAAGGCCTATAGAGAGGCCAAAAACATTCAGTACTTC.